The 13 T cell receptor beta chains given below trace back to one sample, sequenced in a study of post-analysis software for immune sequencing data. Researchers reported that TCR beta cDNA libraries carried unique molecular identifiers. TCRdb redid the calling of the PCR reads with MiXCR, one entry per CDR3 protein. The data contain about 160,000 distinct CDR3 sequences, under 40% of them seen just once; the ten biggest clones take up under 30%. This sample comprised blood, obtained after autologous hematopoietic stem cell transplantation. The origin of the receptors is a girl aged 10 to 17 with multiple sclerosis.

The gene calls are TRBV12-3 or TRBV12-4 and TRBJ1-5; no definite D call. Trimming took 5 bases from V and 0 from J, leaving 8 bases between them. There are 14 residues in the CDR3. The CDR3 reads CASSEVYSNQPQHF. The CDR3 DNA reads as TGTGCCAGCAGTGAGGTATATAGCAATCAGCCCCAGCATTTT.

This clonotype was detected a few times. The V and J genes are TRBV5-1 and TRBJ2-5; 8 bases fit TRBD1. The J call could be wrong; TRBJ2-7 is a better fit for the DNA end. CDR3 length: 13 amino acids. Germline loops: CDR1 SGHRS, CDR2 YFSETQ. CDR3 protein: CASSPGTGPEQYF. The CDR3 coding sequence is TGCGCCAGCAGCCCCGGGACAGGCCCCGAGCAGTACTTC.

The CDR3 coding sequence is TGCAGTGCTAGTGCTCTTCCGGGACTTGTCCCCGTTGGCTCCTACGAGCAGTACTTC. Protein product: CSASALPGLVPVGSYEQYF. The V call is TRBV20-1, the J call TRBJ2-7; tentative D call: TRBD2 (6 bases). The CDR3 has 19 residues. V lost 3 bases and J lost 0, with 27 bases in between. Germline CDR1 reads DFQATT; CDR2 reads SNEGSKA (reference sequence).

This clonotype came up many times. The rearrangement uses TRBV6-4 and TRBJ2-1; D unresolved. V lost 2 bases to trimming and J lost 0 bases, with 8 bases between them. CDR1 is MRHNA and CDR2 is SNTAGT in the germline V gene. The CDR3 length is 15 residues. For the CDR3, the DNA is TGTGCCAGCAGTGACGCGGCAGGCTCCTACAATGAGCAGTTCTTC. This translates into CASSDAAGSYNEQFF.

The genes are TRBV11-1 and TRBJ2-7; TRBD1 matches at 7 bases. CDR1 and CDR2 (germline): SGHAT, FQDESV (reference sequence). Trimming removed 4 bases from V and 9 bases from J; junction bases left unmatched: 9. The CDR3 consists of 13 residues. CDR3 nucleotide sequence: TGTGCCAGCAGCTATACCGAGGGGGCAAGGCAGTACTTC. Its translation is CASSYTEGARQYF.

V usage is TRBV10-3 and J usage is TRBJ2-5; D tentatively reads TRBD1 or TRBD2 (5 bases each). The germline gives CDR1 ENHRY, CDR2 SYGVKD. The CDR3 is 12 residues long. The germline V and J ends were trimmed by 10 bases and 2 bases, with 11 bases remaining between them. Here the CDR3 reads CANGDVQETQYF. The CDR3 DNA is TGTGCCAACGGGGACGTACAAGAGACCCAGTACTTC.

With respect to this clonotype: The junction and the germline gene differ at one end; a read error may be behind it. The rearrangement joins TRBV7-9 to TRBJ2-1, with 8 positions matching TRBD2. Germline CDR1 reads SEHNR; CDR2 reads FQNEAQ (reference sequence). This CDR3 spans 16 amino acids. The CDR3 nucleotides are TGTGCCAGCAGCTTAGCCACTAGCGGAGGGTACAATGAACAGTTCTTC. The encoded protein is CASSLATSGGYNEQFF.

The V gene is TRBV24-1, the J gene TRBJ1-2, with D hard to call. This CDR3 spans 14 amino acids. Deletions cut 9 bases from V and 5 bases from J, with 18 bases between. CDR1 KGHDR and CDR2 SFDVKD come from the germline V gene. In DNA, the CDR3 is TGTGCCACCCGGCCAAACGACGAGGGATATGGCTACACCTTC. Translation: CATRPNDEGYGYTF.

There are a few counts of this clonotype. The chain is built from TRBV5-1 and TRBJ2-7, with D perhaps matching TRBD2 (6 bases). V was trimmed by 5 bases and J by 6 bases, leaving 15 bases between them. The CDR3 is 13 residues long. Germline assignment: CDR1 SGHRS and CDR2 YFSETQ. CDR3 DNA sequence: TGCGCCAGCAGTTGGGGGGAACTACGCGAGCAGTACTTC. Its protein is CASSWGELREQYF. Full variable domain (rest looked up from reference TRBV5-1 and TRBJ2-7): KAGVTQTPRYLIKTRGQQVTLSCSPISGHRSVSWYQQTPGQGLQFLFEYFSETQRNKGNFPGRFSGRQFSNSRSEMNVSTLELGDSALYLCASSWGELREQYFGPGTRLTVT.

This chain connects TRBV24-1 to TRBJ2-1; TRBD1 agrees at 10 bases. The CDR3 extends over 15 amino acids. Germline V gives CDR1 KGHDR, CDR2 SFDVKD. With V trimmed by 6 bases and J by 7 bases, 8 bases remained unmatched. CDR3 sequence reads: CATSWGQGSPNEQFF. CDR3 coding DNA: TGTGCCACCAGTTGGGGACAGGGGAGTCCGAATGAGCAGTTCTTC.

This rearrangement joins TRBV7-3 to TRBJ1-2, with no clear D. Trimming pared 8 bases from V and 1 base from J, leaving 11 bases between. Germline V gene lookup returns CDR1 SGHTA and CDR2 FQGTGA. This CDR3 spans 13 amino acids. DNA for the CDR3: TGTGCCAGCCTACCGACACTTAACTATGGCTACACCTTC. It yields the protein CASLPTLNYGYTF.

J is TRBJ1-1 and V is TRBV12-3 or TRBV12-4; 7 bases are shared with TRBD1. Trimming at V came to 4 bases and at J to 2 bases, leaving 4 bases not matched to a gene. The CDR3 sequence is 14 residues long. The chain's CDR3 is CASSSTGRNTEAFF. The CDR3 DNA is TGTGCCAGCAGTTCGACAGGGCGCAACACTGAAGCTTTCTTT.

The chain links TRBV6-2 or TRBV6-3 to TRBJ2-1; TRBD2 aligns across 9 bases. The J segment lost 0 bases and the V segment lost 2 bases, leaving 11 bases of the junction unmatched. This CDR3 has 19 amino acids. Per the germline V gene, CDR1 is MNHEY and CDR2 is SVGEGT. CDR3 nucleotides: TGTGCCAGCAGTTACATGGGACTAGCCTCCCCCTCCTCCTACAATGAGCAGTTCTTC. It yields the protein CASSYMGLASPSSYNEQFF.